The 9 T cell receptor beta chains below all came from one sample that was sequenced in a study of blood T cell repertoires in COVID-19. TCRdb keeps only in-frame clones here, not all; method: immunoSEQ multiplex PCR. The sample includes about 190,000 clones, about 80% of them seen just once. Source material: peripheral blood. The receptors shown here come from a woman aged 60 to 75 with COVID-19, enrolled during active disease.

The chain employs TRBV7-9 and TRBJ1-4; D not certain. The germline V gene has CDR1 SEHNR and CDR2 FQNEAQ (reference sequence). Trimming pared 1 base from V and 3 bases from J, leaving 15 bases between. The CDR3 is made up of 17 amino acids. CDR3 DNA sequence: TGTGCCAGCAGCTTAGGTGAGGGTGCCGGAGCTAATGAAAAACTGTTTTTT. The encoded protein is CASSLGEGAGANEKLFF.

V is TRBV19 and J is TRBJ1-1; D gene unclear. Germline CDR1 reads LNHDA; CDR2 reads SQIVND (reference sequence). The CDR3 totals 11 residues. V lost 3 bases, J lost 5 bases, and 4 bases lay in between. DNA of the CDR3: TGTGCCAGTAGTATGAGAACTGAAGCTTTCTTT. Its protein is CASSMRTEAFF.

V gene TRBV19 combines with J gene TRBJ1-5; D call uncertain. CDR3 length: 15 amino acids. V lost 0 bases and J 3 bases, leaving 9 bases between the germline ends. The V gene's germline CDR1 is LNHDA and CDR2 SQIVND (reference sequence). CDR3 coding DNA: TGTGCCAGTAGTATAGATCGGGAGCCCAATCAGCCCCAGCATTTT. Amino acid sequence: CASSIDREPNQPQHF.

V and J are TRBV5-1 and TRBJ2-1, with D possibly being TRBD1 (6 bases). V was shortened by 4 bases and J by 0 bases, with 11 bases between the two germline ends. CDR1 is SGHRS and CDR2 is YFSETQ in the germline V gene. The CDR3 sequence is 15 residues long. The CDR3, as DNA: TGCGCCAGCAGCGCCCGGGACAACTCCTACAATGAGCAGTTCTTC. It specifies CASSARDNSYNEQFF.

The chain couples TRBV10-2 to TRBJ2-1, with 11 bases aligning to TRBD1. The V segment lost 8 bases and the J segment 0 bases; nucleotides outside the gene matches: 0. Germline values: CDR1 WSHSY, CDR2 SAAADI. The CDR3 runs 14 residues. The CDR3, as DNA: TGCGCCAGCGGACAGGGGGCCTCCTACAATGAGCAGTTCTTC. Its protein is CASGQGASYNEQFF.

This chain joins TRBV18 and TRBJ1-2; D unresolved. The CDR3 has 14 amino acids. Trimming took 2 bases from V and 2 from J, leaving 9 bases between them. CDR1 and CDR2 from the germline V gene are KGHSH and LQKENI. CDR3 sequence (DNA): TGTGCCAGCTCACCAGAAGCAGGAAACTATGGCTACACCTTC. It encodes CASSPEAGNYGYTF.

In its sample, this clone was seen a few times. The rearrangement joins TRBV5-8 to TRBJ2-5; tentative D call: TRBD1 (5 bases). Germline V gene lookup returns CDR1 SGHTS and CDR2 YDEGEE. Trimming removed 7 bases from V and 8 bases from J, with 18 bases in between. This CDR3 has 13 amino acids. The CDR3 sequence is CASGRNKGVTQYF. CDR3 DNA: TGTGCCAGCGGGCGCAATAAAGGGGTAACCCAGTACTTC.

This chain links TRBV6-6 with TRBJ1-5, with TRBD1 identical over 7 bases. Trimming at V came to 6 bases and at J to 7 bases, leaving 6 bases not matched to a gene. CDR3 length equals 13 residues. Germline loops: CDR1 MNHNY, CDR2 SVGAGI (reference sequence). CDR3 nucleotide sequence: TGTGCCAGCAGCCCAGAGGGGGCCCAGCCCCAGCATTTT. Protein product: CASSPEGAQPQHF.

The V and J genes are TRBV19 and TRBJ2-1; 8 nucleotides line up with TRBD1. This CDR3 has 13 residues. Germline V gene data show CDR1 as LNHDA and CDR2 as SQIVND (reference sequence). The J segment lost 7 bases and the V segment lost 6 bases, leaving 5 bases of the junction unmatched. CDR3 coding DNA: TGTGCCAGTAGCGGACAGGGAACGAATGAGCAGTTCTTC. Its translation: CASSGQGTNEQFF.